Below are 11 T cell receptor beta chains sequenced from a single sample in a study of T-cell memory formation after mild COVID-19. TCRdb re-analysed the 5' RACE reads in MiXCR, keeping a single row per CDR3 protein. The sample carries hundreds of thousands of distinct CDR3 sequences, roughly 20% recorded once. The sequenced material came from PBMCs or a T cell subset sorted from them (not recorded which). The receptors stem from an adult woman who had mild COVID-19 (a few samples of this study predate the infection). Cell type and time point are not known.

The genes are TRBV4-2 and TRBJ1-2; TRBD1 matches at 8 bases. J gave up 8 bases and V 1 base, and 12 bases lay outside the gene matches. The CDR3 runs 16 residues. From germline, CDR1 is LGHNA and CDR2 YNFKEQ. The CDR3 DNA reads as TGTGCCAGCAGCCAAGGACAGGGGAAACCTGCCGGGGGCTACACCTTC. The encoded protein is CASSQGQGKPAGGYTF.

This chain links TRBV4-1 with TRBJ2-7, with D perhaps TRBD2 (6 bases). Germline CDR1 is MGHRA and CDR2 is YSYEKL. The CDR3 length is 12 residues. The V end lost 4 bases, the J end lost 6 bases, and 10 bases lay between the germline ends. The CDR3, as DNA: TGCGCCAGCAGCCTCGAGGAGGGCGAGCAGTACTTC. Its protein product is CASSLEEGEQYF.

The V call is TRBV28, the J call TRBJ2-2, with D tentatively TRBD2 (6 bases). The germline CDR1 and CDR2 sequences are MDHEN and SYDVKM. Trimming took 2 bases from V and 6 from J, leaving 22 bases between them. This CDR3 has 18 amino acids. The CDR3 nucleotides are TGTGCCAGCAGTTTAAAGAAACGGGAGACTTGGATGTCCGGGGAGCTGTTTTTT. Protein: CASSLKKRETWMSGELFF.

In its sample, this clonotype was seen a few times. The V gene is TRBV5-1, the J gene TRBJ1-2, with D uncertain. Germline V gives CDR1 SGHRS, CDR2 YFSETQ. This CDR3 has 15 residues. V was cut by 1 base and J by 0 bases, with 10 bases left in between. The CDR3 region is CASSLIQSSNYGYTF. The CDR3 DNA sequence: TGCGCCAGCAGCTTGATCCAGAGTTCTAACTATGGCTACACCTTC.

This clonotype was observed a few times. The chain joins TRBV5-6 to TRBJ2-5; 8 nucleotides match TRBD1. Germline V CDR1 and CDR2: SGHDT, YYEEEE. This CDR3 region has 13 residues. The V gene end was trimmed by 4 bases and the J gene end by 3 bases; junction bases not matched to a gene: 2. This CDR3 reads CASSVDREETQYF. The CDR3 coding sequence is TGTGCCAGCAGCGTGGACAGGGAAGAGACCCAGTACTTC.

This clonotype was counted at least ten times. The chain joins TRBV7-8 to TRBJ2-1; 8 bases line up with TRBD2. Trimming took 6 bases from V and 7 from J; bases not matched to a gene: 11. CDR1 SGHVS and CDR2 FQNEAQ come from the germline V gene. This CDR3 comprises 15 residues. CDR3 bases: TGTGCCAGCAGAAACGCGCCCGGGACTAGTAATGAGCAGTTCTTC. Its translation: CASRNAPGTSNEQFF.

The chain has TRBV24-1 and TRBJ2-3; D may be TRBD2 (6 bases). V dropped 9 bases and J dropped 2 bases, with 29 bases sitting between them. This CDR3 region has 19 residues. Germline V CDR1 and CDR2: KGHDR, SFDVKD. This CDR3 is CATEHHHGRLVLLTDTQYF. In DNA, the CDR3 is TGTGCCACCGAGCACCACCACGGGAGACTAGTTCTCCTCACAGATACGCAGTATTTT.

This chain uses TRBV28 with TRBJ1-1; 8 bases map to TRBD1. CDR3 size: 13 residues. Trimming removed 6 bases from V and 10 bases from J; junction bases left unmatched: 10. Germline V gives CDR1 MDHEN, CDR2 SYDVKM. The CDR3 bases are TGTGCCAGCAGCCCGGACAGGGCGGGGGTAGCTTTCTTT. The encoded protein is CASSPDRAGVAFF. Full variable domain (missing parts from reference TRBV28 and TRBJ1-1): DVKVTQSSRYLVKRTGEKVFLECVQDMDHENMFWYRQDPGLGLRLIYFSYDVKMKEKGDIPEGYSVSREKKERFSLILESASTNQTSMYLCASSPDRAGVAFFGQGTRLTVV.

This clonotype appeared a few times. The CDR3 bases are TGTGCCAGCAGCCGCCGAGGGACAGGAGGCTATGGCTACACCTTC. This gives the protein CASSRRGTGGYGYTF. This chain uses TRBV13 with TRBJ1-2; 8 bases line up with TRBD1. The length of the CDR3 is 15 residues. Germline V gene lookup returns CDR1 PRHDT and CDR2 FYEKMQ (reference sequence). V lost 5 bases to trimming and J lost 4 bases; unmatched junction nucleotides: 9.

This clonotype was picked up many times. The chain has TRBV6-2 or TRBV6-3 and TRBJ1-1; D not resolved. V was pared by 0 bases and J by 1 base, with 3 bases between. Germline V gene data show CDR1 as MNHEY and CDR2 as SVGEGT. The CDR3 loop spans 13 amino acids. CDR3 residues: CASSYSQNTEAFF. CDR3 nucleotide sequence: TGTGCCAGCAGTTACTCCCAGAACACTGAAGCTTTCTTT.

The rearrangement joins TRBV2 to TRBJ2-7, with D possibly being TRBD1 (6 bases). The CDR3 loop spans 13 amino acids. Looked up from germline, CDR1 is SNHLY and CDR2 is FYNNEI. V was trimmed by 6 bases and J by 6 bases, leaving 15 bases between them. The CDR3 DNA sequence: TGTGCCAGCAGGGACAGATCAACCCGCGAGCAGTACTTC. Its protein is CASRDRSTREQYF.